Listed below are T cell receptor beta chains from one sample, sequenced in a study of OX40 agonist ivuxolimab in advanced cancers. TCRdb keeps only in-frame clones here, not all; method: immunoSEQ multiplex PCR. Of approximately 70,000 clones detected, more than 70% appear once; the ten largest clones hold approximately 6.9%. The source was CD4+ or CD8+ T cells sorted from blood, collected in a trial of the OX40 agonist ivuxolimab. These receptors all stem from an adult with an advanced solid tumor such as melanoma, head and neck, liver or kidney cancer. Both conserved end residues are part of each CDR3. The order of the fields is V gene, CDR3 protein.

>TRBV30
CAWNRGDPYNEQFF
>TRBV5-6
CASSLGWGIGELFF
>TRBV5-4
CASTPAGGTSGRGEQYF
>TRBV27
CASGDSLSSNEQFF
>TRBV29-1
CSVENRDGVYEQYF
>TRBV4-1
CASSRRDRGGEQYF
>TRBV5-1
CASSLAGQGYEQYF
>TRBV10-3
CAIRGGTGYGYTF
>TRBV30
CAWSGGFKETQYF
>TRBV9
CASSVWGMNTGELFF
>TRBV4-1
CANSQGVQGYEQYF